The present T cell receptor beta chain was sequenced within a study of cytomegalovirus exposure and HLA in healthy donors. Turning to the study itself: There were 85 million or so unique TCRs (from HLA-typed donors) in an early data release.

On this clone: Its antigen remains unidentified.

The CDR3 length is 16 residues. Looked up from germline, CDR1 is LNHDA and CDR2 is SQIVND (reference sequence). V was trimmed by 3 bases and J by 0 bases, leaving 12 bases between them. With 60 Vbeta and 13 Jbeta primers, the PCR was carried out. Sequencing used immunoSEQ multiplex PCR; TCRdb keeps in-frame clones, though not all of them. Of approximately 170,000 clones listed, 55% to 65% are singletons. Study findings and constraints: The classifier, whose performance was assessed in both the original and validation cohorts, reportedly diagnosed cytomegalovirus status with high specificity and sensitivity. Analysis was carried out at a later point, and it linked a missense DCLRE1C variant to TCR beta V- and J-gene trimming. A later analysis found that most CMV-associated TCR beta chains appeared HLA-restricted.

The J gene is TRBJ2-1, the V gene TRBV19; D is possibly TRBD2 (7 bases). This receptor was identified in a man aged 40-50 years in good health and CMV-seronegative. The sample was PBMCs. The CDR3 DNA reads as TGTGCCAGTAGTATGCGGGGGACAAGCTCCTACAATGAGCAGTTCTTC. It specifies CASSMRGTSSYNEQFF.